This TCR beta chain was found in a study of blood T cell repertoires in COVID-19. At the level of the study: Samples came from the United States, Italy and Spain, spanning acute and convalescent COVID-19. In each case, the material was cDNA or gDNA derived from T cells, B-cell-depleted T cells, or PBMCs.

How the authors handled the data: The assay estimated nucleated cells by amplifying reference gene primers. Using immunoSEQ multiplex PCR, the repertoire was profiled, and TCRdb retains in-frame clones only, with some absent. V, J and clone size derive from that table, while D and trimming were established from the DNA sequence. Of 110,000 to 150,000 clones detected, more than 70% appear once; the ten largest clones hold roughly 10%. Germline CDR1 is KGHSH and CDR2 is LQKENI. The CDR3 covers 16 residues. V lost 3 bases to trimming and J lost 1 base; unmatched junction nucleotides: 8. This chain links TRBV18 with TRBJ2-7, with 8 bases identical to TRBD1. What was sequenced was peripheral blood. This TCR was sampled from a man aged 50-59 years with active or convalescent COVID-19. The CDR3 DNA is TGTGCCAGCTCACCGAGGGACAGGACGCTATCCTACGAGCAGTACTTC. Protein: CASSPRDRTLSYEQYF.